This TCR beta chain was profiled in a study of STAT5B mutations in CD4+ large granular lymphocyte leukemia. Study background: Healthy donors showed HLA-associated enrichment of the CDR3 'QG' motif. Study-level findings and limits: The CD4+ versus CD8+ T-LGLL clonality difference may reflect limited sample size.

Using immunoSEQ multiplex PCR, the repertoire was profiled, and TCRdb retains in-frame clones only, with some absent. The sample contains over 25,000 clones, roughly 80% of which appear only once. For this clone: What it binds is not known.

Control samples were healthy donors' buffy coats. Material: CD4+ T cells from blood buffy coats. The TCR comes from a human donor in good health.

CDR3 nucleotides: TGTGCCAGCAGTTACTCGAGAGGGGCTATCGGCTATGGCTACACCTTC. Its translation: CASSYSRGAIGYGYTF. The V call is TRBV6-5, the J call TRBJ1-2; D might be TRBD1 (5 bases). The V and J ends lost 0 bases and 4 bases respectively, with 15 bases between them. This CDR3 is built from 16 residues. Germline V gene lookup returns CDR1 MNHEY and CDR2 SVGAGI.